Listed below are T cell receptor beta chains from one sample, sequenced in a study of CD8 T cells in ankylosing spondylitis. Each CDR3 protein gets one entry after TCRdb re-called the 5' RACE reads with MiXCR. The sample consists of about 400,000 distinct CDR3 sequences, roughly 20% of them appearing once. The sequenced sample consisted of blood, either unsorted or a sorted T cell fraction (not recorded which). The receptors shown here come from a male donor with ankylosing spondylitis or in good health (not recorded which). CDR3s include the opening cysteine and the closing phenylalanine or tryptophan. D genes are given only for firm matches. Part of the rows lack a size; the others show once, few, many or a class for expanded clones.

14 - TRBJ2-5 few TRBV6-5 TGTGCCAGCAGTTCCGGGACATCGCAAGAGACCCAGTACTTC CASSSGTSQETQYF
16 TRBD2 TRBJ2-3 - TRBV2 TGTGCCAGCAGTCACACTAGCGGGGGTAGCACAGATACGCAGTATTTT CASSHTSGGSTDTQYF
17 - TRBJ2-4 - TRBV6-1 TGTGCCAGCACCCACTCCTTCCCAGTGGTAGCCAAAAACATTCAGTACTTC CASTHSFPVVAKNIQYF
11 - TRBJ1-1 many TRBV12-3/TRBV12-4 TGTGCCAGCAGTTGGGGGGCTGAAGCTTTCTTT CASSWGAEAFF
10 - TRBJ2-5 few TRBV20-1 TGCAGTGCAGGGGGAGAGACCCAGTACTTC CSAGGETQYF
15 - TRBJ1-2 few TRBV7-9 TGTGCCAGCAGCTTAGTAGGTGGGGAGAAAGGTGGCTACACCTTC CASSLVGGEKGGYTF
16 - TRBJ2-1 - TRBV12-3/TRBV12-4 TGTGCCAGCAGTTTACCCCGGGACCCCCTAGTCAATGAGCAGTTCTTC CASSLPRDPLVNEQFF
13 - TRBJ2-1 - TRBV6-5 TGTGCCAGCAGTTCCTATCGGGGTCATGAGCAGTTCTTC CASSSYRGHEQFF
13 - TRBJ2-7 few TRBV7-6 TGTGCCAGCAGCTTATTCTCTTCTCGCGAGCAGTACTTC CASSLFSSREQYF
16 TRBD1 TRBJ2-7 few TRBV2 TGTGCCAGCAGTGAATTGGGACAGGACGGAGTCTACGAGCAGTACTTC CASSELGQDGVYEQYF
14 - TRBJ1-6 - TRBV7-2 TGTGCCAGCAGGACTGGGACGGGCCATTCACCCCTCCACTTT CASRTGTGHSPLHF
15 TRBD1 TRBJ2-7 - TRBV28 TGTGCCAGCAGTTCGCGACAGGGGCTATCCTACGAGCAGTACTTC CASSSRQGLSYEQYF
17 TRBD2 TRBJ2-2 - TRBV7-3 TGTGCCAGCAGCTTATATGGACTAGCGGGGCCCACCGGGGAGCTGTTTTTT CASSLYGLAGPTGELFF
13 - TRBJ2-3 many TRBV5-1 TGCGCCAGCAGCCAGGAAAGCACAGATACGCAGTATTTT CASSQESTDTQYF